These 32 T cell receptor beta chains were sequenced from one sample in a study of blood T cell repertoires in COVID-19. The assay was immunoSEQ multiplex PCR, and TCRdb's table has in-frame clones only and misses some. The data hold 250,000 or so clones, with roughly 85% observed a single time. The sample consisted of peripheral blood. The receptor set was obtained from a woman aged 25 to 39 with active or convalescent COVID-19.

The chain employs TRBV6-2 or TRBV6-3 and TRBJ1-1, with D perhaps TRBD1 (5 bases). The germline V gene has CDR1 MNHEY and CDR2 SVGEGT. Trimming cost V 5 bases and J 7 bases, with 11 bases left between them. This CDR3 comprises 12 residues. DNA for the CDR3: TGTGCCAGCAGTAACCGACAGCTTGAAGCTTTCTTT. It specifies CASSNRQLEAFF.

Only a few counts were recorded for this clone. This chain uses TRBV10-2 with TRBJ2-1; 9 bases line up with TRBD2. The germline CDR1 and CDR2 sequences are WSHSY and SAAADI. This CDR3 region has 16 residues. J lost 7 bases, V lost 4 bases, and 11 bases had no gene match. CDR3 nucleotides: TGCGCCAGCAGTGCGACTAGTGCGGGGGGGCGAAATGAGCAGTTCTTC. Its protein product is CASSATSAGGRNEQFF.

J is TRBJ1-2 and V is TRBV27, with a possible D match to TRBD1 (5 bases). CDR1 is MNHEY and CDR2 is SMNVEV in the germline V gene (reference sequence). Trimming removed 3 bases from V and 8 bases from J, with 13 bases in between. The CDR3 has 13 residues. The CDR3 DNA follows: TGTGCCAGCAGTTTGCAGGGCCCCACCGGCTACACCTTC. It translates to CASSLQGPTGYTF.

This clone was observed a handful of times. Other DNA sequences in this sample translate to the same CDR3. V usage is TRBV2 and J usage is TRBJ2-7, with 7 nucleotides matching TRBD1. V lost 6 bases to trimming and J lost 5 bases; unmatched junction nucleotides: 4. This CDR3 contains 12 residues. Per germline, CDR1 SNHLY and CDR2 FYNNEI. CDR3 bases: TGTGCCAGCAGAAGACAGGGCGACGAGCAGTACTTC. This codes for CASRRQGDEQYF.

CDR3 residues: CASSFSRDSQQWNTEAFF. For the CDR3, the DNA is TGTGCCAGCAGCTTTTCCCGGGACAGCCAACAATGGAACACTGAAGCTTTCTTT. This rearrangement joins TRBV7-8 to TRBJ1-1; TRBD1 agrees at 7 bases. The J segment lost 1 base and the V segment lost 3 bases, leaving 14 bases of the junction unmatched. This CDR3 spans 18 amino acids. Germline V gives CDR1 SGHVS, CDR2 FQNEAQ. Drawing the rest from reference TRBV7-8 and TRBJ1-1, the complete variable domain is GAGVSQSPRYKVAKRGQDVALRCDPISGHVSLFWYQQALGQGPEFLTYFQNEAQLDKSGLPSDRFFAERPEGSVSTLKIQRTQQEDSAVYLCASSFSRDSQQWNTEAFFGQGTRLTVV.

This clone came up once. V gene TRBV7-8 combines with J gene TRBJ2-7; 7 bases match TRBD1. Germline CDR1 reads SGHVS; CDR2 reads FQNEAQ. V lost 3 bases and J lost 2; bases outside the gene matches: 4. The CDR3 is 14 residues long. This chain's CDR3 is CASSFNRGAYEQYF. CDR3 bases: TGTGCCAGCAGCTTTAACAGGGGTGCCTACGAGCAGTACTTC. The full variable domain, rest sourced from reference TRBV7-8 and TRBJ2-7, is GAGVSQSPRYKVAKRGQDVALRCDPISGHVSLFWYQQALGQGPEFLTYFQNEAQLDKSGLPSDRFFAERPEGSVSTLKIQRTQQEDSAVYLCASSFNRGAYEQYFGPGTRLTVT.

The chain has TRBV28 and TRBJ1-1, with TRBD1 matching over 7 bases. The CDR3 totals 15 residues. Germline assignment: CDR1 MDHEN and CDR2 SYDVKM. V shed 7 bases, J shed 6 bases, and the junction held 14 bases outside the gene matches. In DNA form, the CDR3 reads TGTGCCAGCACCTCCTTACAGGGGTTTTACGCTGAAGCTTTCTTT. Its translation: CASTSLQGFYAEAFF.

The CDR3 DNA reads TGTGCCAGCAGCTTAGGCGTGGGGACAGAAAGATATGGCTACACCTTC. Its protein is CASSLGVGTERYGYTF. The rearrangement joins TRBV7-9 to TRBJ1-2, with 7 positions matching TRBD1. The CDR3 consists of 16 residues. V shed 1 base, J shed 5 bases, and the junction held 10 bases outside the gene matches. Per the germline V gene, CDR1 is SEHNR and CDR2 is FQNEAQ (reference sequence).

As to this clone: Other DNA sequences in this specimen translate into the identical CDR3. This chain joins TRBV7-9 and TRBJ1-3; D gene unclear. Germline assignment: CDR1 SEHNR and CDR2 FQNEAQ (reference sequence). This CDR3 is built from 12 residues. Trimming removed 5 bases from V and 1 base from J, with 3 bases in between. DNA for the CDR3: TGTGCCAGCAGCCTGTCTGGAAACACCATATATTTT. It specifies CASSLSGNTIYF.

The sample holds one count of this clone. This sequence joins TRBV5-6 and TRBJ1-3; TRBD1 matches at 8 bases. V trimming: 2 bases; J trimming: 2 bases; junction bases outside the gene matches: 12. The germline gives CDR1 SGHDT, CDR2 YYEEEE. The CDR3 is 18 residues long. The CDR3 DNA sequence: TGTGCCAGCAGCTTTCTCCAGGGGGCGTTAAGCCCTGGAAACACCATATATTTT. It is translated as CASSFLQGALSPGNTIYF.

J is TRBJ1-3 and V is TRBV9; 7 positions agree with TRBD1. In germline, CDR1 is SGDLS, CDR2 YYNGEE. The junction had 11 bases not matched to a gene; V was cut back by 3 bases and J by 8 bases. This CDR3 has 15 residues. CDR3 nucleotides: TGTGCCAGCAGCGCCGGGACAGCAGGGGTAGACACCATATATTTT. It translates to CASSAGTAGVDTIYF. The whole variable domain, remainder taken from reference TRBV9 and TRBJ1-3, is DSGVTQTPKHLITATGQRVTLRCSPRSGDLSVYWYQQSLDQGLQFLIQYYNGEERAKGNILERFSAQQFPDLHSELNLSSLELGDSALYFCASSAGTAGVDTIYFGEGSWLTVV.

The chain combines TRBV10-3 with TRBJ2-3, with 8 nucleotides matching TRBD2. Germline V gene data show CDR1 as ENHRY and CDR2 as SYGVKD. This CDR3 is 15 amino acids long. J was trimmed by 4 bases and V by 4 bases; bases with no gene match: 7. The CDR3 nucleotides read TGTGCCATCAGTGGGAACGGGGGGGCCGCAGATACGCAGTATTTT. It yields the protein CAISGNGGAADTQYF.

Comment on this clone: The junction departs from the called germline gene at one end, perhaps through a read error. V usage is TRBV7-7 and J usage is TRBJ2-3, with a weak D call TRBD2 (6 bases). Germline CDR1 reads SSHAT; CDR2 reads FNYEAQ (reference sequence). This CDR3 spans 17 amino acids. The CDR3 sequence: CASSPLGQTSSTDTQYF. For the CDR3, the DNA is TGTGCTAGCAGCCCTCTGGGGCAGACTAGTTCCACAGATACGCAGTATTTT.

The chain is built from TRBV19 and TRBJ1-1; D is possibly TRBD1 (6 bases). Trimming took off 5 bases at V and 6 bases at J, with 13 bases between the two ends. This CDR3 region has 13 residues. The germline CDR1 and CDR2 sequences are LNHDA and SQIVND (reference sequence). The CDR3 DNA reads TGTGCCAGTAGTGCATACGGGACACCTGAAGCTTTCTTT. Its translation is CASSAYGTPEAFF.

In the case of this clone: Other DNA sequences in this specimen translate into the identical CDR3. This rearrangement joins TRBV5-1 to TRBJ2-7, with D possibly TRBD1 on 6 matching bases. Between the trimmed V and J ends, which lost 4 bases and 0 bases, there was a span of 11 bases. Per germline, CDR1 SGHRS and CDR2 YFSETQ. The CDR3 runs to 14 residues. The CDR3 here is CASSLTGSSYEQYF. CDR3 DNA sequence: TGCGCCAGCAGCCTAACAGGGAGCTCCTACGAGCAGTACTTC. Combining the CDR3 with reference TRBV5-1 and TRBJ2-7 gives the whole variable domain KAGVTQTPRYLIKTRGQQVTLSCSPISGHRSVSWYQQTPGQGLQFLFEYFSETQRNKGNFPGRFSGRQFSNSRSEMNVSTLELGDSALYLCASSLTGSSYEQYFGPGTRLTVT.

This clone has a handful of counts. The rearrangement links TRBV28 to TRBJ1-5; a weak D match, TRBD1 (5 bases). This CDR3 contains 15 residues. The germline V gene encodes CDR1 MDHEN and CDR2 SYDVKM. The V gene lost 6 bases and the J gene lost 3 bases, with 15 bases spanning the gap. The CDR3 sequence is CASSPPTGFNQPQHF. DNA for the CDR3: TGTGCCAGCAGCCCCCCCACAGGATTCAATCAGCCCCAGCATTTT.

The V and J genes are TRBV5-8 and TRBJ2-1; D gene unclear. The CDR3 is 14 residues long. Looked up from germline, CDR1 is SGHTS and CDR2 is YDEGEE. The V and J ends lost 5 bases and 0 bases respectively, with 9 bases between them. CDR3 sequence (DNA): TGTGCCAGCAGGAGCTTGAGCTCCTACAATGAGCAGTTCTTC. As protein: CASRSLSSYNEQFF.

In this sample, this clone turned up once. The J gene is TRBJ2-7, the V gene TRBV5-1; TRBD1 matches at 9 bases. The CDR3 spans 15 residues. Germline V lookup: CDR1 SGHRS, CDR2 YFSETQ. The trim removed 2 bases at V and 2 bases at J, leaving 5 bases unmatched. CDR3 in amino acids: CASSFVDRGAYEQYF. The CDR3 DNA follows: TGCGCCAGCAGCTTTGTGGACAGGGGTGCCTACGAGCAGTACTTC. The full variable domain, its missing parts supplied by reference TRBV5-1 and TRBJ2-7, is KAGVTQTPRYLIKTRGQQVTLSCSPISGHRSVSWYQQTPGQGLQFLFEYFSETQRNKGNFPGRFSGRQFSNSRSEMNVSTLELGDSALYLCASSFVDRGAYEQYFGPGTRLTVT.

The chain combines TRBV7-8 with TRBJ1-2, with 10 bases identical to TRBD1. Germline CDR1 SGHVS, CDR2 FQNEAQ. Trimming took 5 bases from V and 7 from J; bases not matched to a gene: 10. There are 15 residues in the CDR3. CDR3 residues: CASSPKDRGLGGYTF. The CDR3 DNA reads as TGTGCCAGCAGCCCGAAAGACAGGGGGCTGGGTGGCTACACCTTC.

This clone was counted between two and nine times. The chain employs TRBV7-2 and TRBJ2-1; TRBD2 agrees at 10 bases. The CDR3 loop spans 15 amino acids. Per germline, CDR1 SGHTA and CDR2 FQGNSA. Losses at the gene ends were 7 bases for V and 6 bases for J; bases not matched to a gene: 9. DNA for the CDR3: TGTGCCAGCAACAGCGGGGGGGCCGAGTCCAATGAGCAGTTCTTC. Protein sequence: CASNSGGAESNEQFF.

V and J are TRBV29-1 and TRBJ2-1; D is unresolved. Germline loops: CDR1 SQVTM, CDR2 ANQGSEA. The CDR3 length is 12 residues. CDR3 sequence: CSTRSAYNEQFF. The CDR3 nucleotides are TGCAGTACCCGGTCGGCCTACAATGAGCAGTTCTTC.

This chain connects TRBV18 to TRBJ1-1, with TRBD1 matching over 9 bases. From germline, CDR1 is KGHSH and CDR2 LQKENI. The CDR3 runs 16 residues. V gave up 5 bases and J gave up 2 bases; unmatched junction bases: 9. DNA for the CDR3: TGTGCCAGCTCAGGGGGACAGGGTAAGGTTAACACTGAAGCTTTCTTT. This codes for CASSGGQGKVNTEAFF.

J is TRBJ1-3 and V is TRBV3-1 (or the pseudogene TRBV3-2), with TRBD1 identical over 7 bases. Germline V lookup: CDR1 LGHDT, CDR2 YNNKEL (reference sequence). There are 16 residues in the CDR3. The trim removed 2 bases at V and 2 bases at J, leaving 6 bases unmatched. DNA of the CDR3: TGTGCCAGCAGCCAACTCTCACAGGGGACTGGAAACACCATATATTTT. Its translation: CASSQLSQGTGNTIYF.

This clone was observed a handful of times. The rearrangement uses TRBV30 and TRBJ1-1; tentative D call: TRBD1 (6 bases). This CDR3 has 16 residues. Deletions cut 3 bases from V and 0 bases from J, with 17 bases between. Germline loops: CDR1 GTSNPN, CDR2 SVGIG (reference sequence). The CDR3 DNA reads as TGTGCCTGGAGCTCCTGGGGGGGCGGCATGAACACTGAAGCTTTCTTT. Translated: CAWSSWGGGMNTEAFF.

This clone occurred a few times. The genes are TRBV29-1 and TRBJ1-2; TRBD1 matches 10 bases. The V gene's germline CDR1 is SQVTM and CDR2 ANQGSEA. V was pared by 6 bases and J by 8 bases, with 15 bases of the junction left unmatched. This CDR3 comprises 15 residues. As DNA, the CDR3 is TGCAGCGTGAGGGACGGGACAGGGGATGTGGGGGGCTACACCTTC. It is translated as CSVRDGTGDVGGYTF.

This clone was seen more than once but under ten times. The chain employs TRBV5-4 and TRBJ1-2; a weak D match, TRBD1 (5 bases). Trimming shortened V by 4 bases and J by 4 bases, and 11 bases separated the two germline ends. The CDR3 loop spans 13 amino acids. Germline V CDR1 and CDR2: SGHNT, YYREEE (reference sequence). CDR3 coding DNA: TGTGCCAGCAGCCCGAAGGGGATCTATGGCTACACCTTC. It specifies CASSPKGIYGYTF.

This sequence joins TRBV7-2 and TRBJ1-1; the D is unclear. The germline V gene encodes CDR1 SGHTA and CDR2 FQGNSA. This CDR3 has 13 residues. V was pared by 2 bases and J by 8 bases, with 12 bases between. The CDR3 region is CASSLRSAVEAFF. The CDR3 DNA reads as TGTGCCAGCAGCTTACGCAGTGCCGTCGAAGCTTTCTTT.

This sequence joins TRBV27 and TRBJ1-1; D is undetermined. The CDR3 is made up of 12 amino acids. In germline, CDR1 is MNHEY, CDR2 SMNVEV (reference sequence). The V end lost 4 bases, the J end lost 10 bases, and 13 bases lay between the germline ends. This CDR3 is CASSSLEKRAFF. Here the CDR3 DNA reads TGTGCCAGCAGTTCTTTGGAGAAGCGAGCTTTCTTT.

On this clone: Sequence at one end of the junction differs from germline and may be a read error. The rearrangement links TRBV5-4 to TRBJ2-7; 7 nucleotides line up with TRBD2. Germline CDR1 is SGHNT and CDR2 is YYREEE (reference sequence). This CDR3 contains 10 residues. The CDR3 reads CASSYESSGF. The CDR3 bases are TGTGCCAGCAGCTATGAGTCTAGCGGCTTC.

The V call is TRBV9, the J call TRBJ2-7; perhaps TRBD2 as D (5 bases). The CDR3 is 14 amino acids. V was pared by 0 bases and J by 5 bases, with 12 bases between. In germline, CDR1 is SGDLS, CDR2 YYNGEE. The CDR3 here is CASSVALAWDEQYF. The CDR3 DNA is TGTGCCAGCAGCGTAGCGCTAGCCTGGGACGAGCAGTACTTC.

The chain couples TRBV9 to TRBJ1-1, with D perhaps TRBD1 (5 bases). The CDR3 spans 15 residues. From germline, CDR1 is SGDLS and CDR2 YYNGEE. The V gene lost 4 bases and the J gene lost 2 bases, with 15 bases spanning the gap. The CDR3 sequence is CASSPHRIANTEAFF. Here the CDR3 DNA reads TGTGCCAGCAGCCCCCACAGGATTGCTAACACTGAAGCTTTCTTT.

This clone was detected a few times. The chain recombines TRBV30 with TRBJ2-4; TRBD1 matches 9 bases. Germline loops: CDR1 GTSNPN, CDR2 SVGIG (reference sequence). The CDR3 is made up of 13 amino acids. V was pared by 4 bases and J by 4 bases, with 2 bases of the junction left unmatched. The CDR3 DNA reads as TGTGCCTGGACCGGACAGGGGAAAAACATTCAGTACTTC. Encoded protein: CAWTGQGKNIQYF.